This T cell receptor (beta chain) came from a study of blood T cell repertoires in COVID-19. Study overall: Collection of acute and convalescent COVID-19 samples took place in the United States, Italy and Spain. PBMCs, B-cell-depleted T cells, or T cells provided the cDNA or gDNA that made up the material.

Authors' data handling: Researchers report that nucleated cell counts were estimated from reference gene primer amplification. Only in-frame clones appear in the TCRdb table, and some are missing; sequencing was by immunoSEQ multiplex PCR. Clone size and the V and J calls come from that table; the DNA yielded D and trimming. Among 110,000 to 150,000 clones listed, 82% were seen once. The CDR3 totals 14 residues, both ends included. Germline-derived CDR1 and CDR2 are MNHEY and SVGAGI. Only a few counts were recorded for this clone. It is unclear where the CDR3 begins or ends on the DNA, so no DNA is shown, and the CDR3 is as TCRdb lists it.

This chain connects TRBV6-5 to TRBJ1-5; whether TRBD1, the table's D call, matches the DNA was not checked. The source material was peripheral blood. The source of this sequence is a woman aged 80 or over with acute or convalescent COVID-19. CDR3 residues: CASILGQGNQPQHF.